This T cell receptor (beta chain) is from a study of a mutant IDH1 vaccine in newly diagnosed glioma. On the study more broadly: Patients got radiotherapy, temozolomide, or both beforehand, and most got both. Regarding the study as a whole: Immune responses induced by the vaccine were seen in about 93% of patients, spanning multiple MHC alleles.

Time point meaning: week 11, during vaccination. A 20-mer mutant IDH1 peptide at 300 ug was injected subcutaneously with topical imiquimod. New astrocytomas of WHO grade 3 or 4 that were IDH1-mutant and ATRX-lost were found in the donors. A word on this clone: Antigen unknown.

TCRdb's table, derived via immunoSEQ multiplex PCR, lists solely in-frame clones and lacks some. Among about 64,000 clones listed, 70% to 85% were seen once. V lost 1 base to trimming and J lost 0 bases, with 4 bases between them. This CDR3 has 13 amino acids. Germline values: CDR1 SGHDT, CDR2 YYEEEE. The TCR comes from a woman aged 50 to 60 with glioma. The chain carries TRBV5-6 and TRBJ1-2; D uncertain. Sequences were derived from PBMCs, sampled from a glioma patient whose treatment included an IDH1 peptide vaccine. As DNA, the CDR3 is TGTGCCAGCAGCTTGCCGGCTAACTATGGCTACACCTTC. This sequence encodes CASSLPANYGYTF.